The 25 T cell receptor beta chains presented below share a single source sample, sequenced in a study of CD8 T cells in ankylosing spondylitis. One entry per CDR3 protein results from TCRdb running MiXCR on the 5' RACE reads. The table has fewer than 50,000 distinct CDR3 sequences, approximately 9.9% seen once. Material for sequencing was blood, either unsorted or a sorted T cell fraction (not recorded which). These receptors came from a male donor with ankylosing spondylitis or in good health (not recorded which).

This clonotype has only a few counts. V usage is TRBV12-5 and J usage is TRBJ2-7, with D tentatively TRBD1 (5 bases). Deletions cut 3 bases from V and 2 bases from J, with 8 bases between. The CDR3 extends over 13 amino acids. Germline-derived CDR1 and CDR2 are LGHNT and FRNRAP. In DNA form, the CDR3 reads TGTGCTAGTGGTTTTGCAGGGACCTACGAGCAGTACTTC. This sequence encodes CASGFAGTYEQYF. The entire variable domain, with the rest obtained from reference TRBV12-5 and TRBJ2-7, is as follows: DARVTQTPRHKVTEMGQEVTMRCQPILGHNTVFWYRQTMMQGLELLAYFRNRAPLDDSGMPKDRFSAEMPDATLATLKIQPSEPRDSAVYFCASGFAGTYEQYFGPGTRLTVT.

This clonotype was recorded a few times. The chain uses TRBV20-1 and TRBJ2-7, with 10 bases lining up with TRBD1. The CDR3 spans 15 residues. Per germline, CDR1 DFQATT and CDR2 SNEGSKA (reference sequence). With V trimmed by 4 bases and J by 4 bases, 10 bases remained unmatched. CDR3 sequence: CSANRPDRGFYEQYF. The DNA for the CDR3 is TGCAGTGCTAACCGCCCGGACAGGGGGTTTTACGAGCAGTACTTC.

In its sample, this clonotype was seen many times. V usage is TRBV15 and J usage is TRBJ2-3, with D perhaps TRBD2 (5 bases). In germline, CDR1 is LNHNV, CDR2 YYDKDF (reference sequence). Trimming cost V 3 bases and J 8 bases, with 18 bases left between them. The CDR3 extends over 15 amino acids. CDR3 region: CATSRLTPKAGTQYF. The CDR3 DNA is TGTGCCACCAGCAGGCTAACCCCCAAGGCGGGTACGCAGTATTTT. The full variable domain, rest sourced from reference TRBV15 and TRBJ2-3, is DAMVIQNPRYQVTQFGKPVTLSCSQTLNHNVMYWYQQKSSQAPKLLFHYYDKDFNNEADTPDNFQSRRPNTSFCFLDIRSPGLGDTAMYLCATSRLTPKAGTQYFGPGTRLTVL.

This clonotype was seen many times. In DNA, the CDR3 is TGTGCCAGCAGGGGCCCCTACGAGCAGTACTTC. This codes for CASRGPYEQYF. This chain connects TRBV3-1 to TRBJ2-7; no clear D. CDR1 and CDR2 (germline): LGHDT, YNNKEL (reference sequence). V gave up 6 bases and J gave up 2 bases, with 5 bases separating them. The CDR3 has 11 residues.

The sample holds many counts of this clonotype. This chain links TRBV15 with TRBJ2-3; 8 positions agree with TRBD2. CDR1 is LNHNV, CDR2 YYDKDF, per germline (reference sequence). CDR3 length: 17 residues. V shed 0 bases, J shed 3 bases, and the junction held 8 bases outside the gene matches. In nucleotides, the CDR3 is TGTGCCACCAGCAGAGATTTGGCGGGGGGCGGGACAGATACGCAGTATTTT. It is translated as CATSRDLAGGGTDTQYF. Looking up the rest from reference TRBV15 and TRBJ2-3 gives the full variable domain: DAMVIQNPRYQVTQFGKPVTLSCSQTLNHNVMYWYQQKSSQAPKLLFHYYDKDFNNEADTPDNFQSRRPNTSFCFLDIRSPGLGDTAMYLCATSRDLAGGGTDTQYFGPGTRLTVL.

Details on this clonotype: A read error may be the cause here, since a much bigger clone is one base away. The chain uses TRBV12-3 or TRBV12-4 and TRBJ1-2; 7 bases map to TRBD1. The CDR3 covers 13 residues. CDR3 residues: CASNRGQSYGHTF. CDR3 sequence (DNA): TGTGCCAGCAATAGGGGACAGAGCTATGGCCACACCTTC.

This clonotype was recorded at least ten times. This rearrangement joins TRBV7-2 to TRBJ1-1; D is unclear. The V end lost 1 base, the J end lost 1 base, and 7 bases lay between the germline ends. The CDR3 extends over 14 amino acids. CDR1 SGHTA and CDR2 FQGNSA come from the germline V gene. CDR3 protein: CASSLGAGNTEAFF. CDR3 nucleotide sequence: TGTGCCAGCAGCTTAGGTGCAGGGAACACTGAAGCTTTCTTT.

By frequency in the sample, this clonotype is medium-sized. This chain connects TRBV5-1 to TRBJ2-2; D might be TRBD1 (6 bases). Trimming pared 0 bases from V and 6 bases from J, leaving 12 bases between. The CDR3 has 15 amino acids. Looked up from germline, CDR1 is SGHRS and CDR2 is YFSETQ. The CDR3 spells CASSLVLQGAGELFF. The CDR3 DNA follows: TGCGCCAGCAGCTTGGTCTTACAGGGCGCCGGGGAGCTGTTTTTT.

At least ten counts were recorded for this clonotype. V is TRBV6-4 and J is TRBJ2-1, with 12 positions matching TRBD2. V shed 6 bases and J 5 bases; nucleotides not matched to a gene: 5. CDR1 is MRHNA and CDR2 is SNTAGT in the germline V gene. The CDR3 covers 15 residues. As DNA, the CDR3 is TGTGCCAGCAGGCCACTAGCGGGAGGAAACAATGAGCAGTTCTTC. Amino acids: CASRPLAGGNNEQFF.

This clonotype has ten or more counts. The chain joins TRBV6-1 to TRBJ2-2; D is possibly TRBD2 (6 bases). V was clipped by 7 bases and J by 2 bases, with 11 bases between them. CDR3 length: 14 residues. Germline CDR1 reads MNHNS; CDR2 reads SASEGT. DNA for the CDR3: TGTGCCAGCACCGGGGACTCCAACACCGGGGAGCTGTTTTTT. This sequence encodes CASTGDSNTGELFF.

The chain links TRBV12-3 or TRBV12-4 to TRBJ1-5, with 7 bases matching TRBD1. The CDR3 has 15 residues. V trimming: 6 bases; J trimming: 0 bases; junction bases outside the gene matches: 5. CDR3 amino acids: CASRLNRGSNQPQHF. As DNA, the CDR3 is TGTGCCAGCAGACTTAACAGGGGTAGCAATCAGCCCCAGCATTTT.

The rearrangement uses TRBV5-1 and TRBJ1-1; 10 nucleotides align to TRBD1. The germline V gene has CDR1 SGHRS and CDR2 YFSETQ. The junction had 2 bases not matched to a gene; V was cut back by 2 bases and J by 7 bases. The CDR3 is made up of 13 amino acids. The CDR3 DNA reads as TGCGCCAGCAGCTTCGGACAGGGGGATGAAGCTTTCTTT. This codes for CASSFGQGDEAFF.

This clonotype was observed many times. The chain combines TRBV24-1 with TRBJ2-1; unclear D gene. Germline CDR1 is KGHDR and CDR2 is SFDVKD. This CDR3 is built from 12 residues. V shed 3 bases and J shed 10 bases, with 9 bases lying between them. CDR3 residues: CATSDPSKEQFF. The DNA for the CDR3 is TGTGCCACCAGTGATCCCTCCAAGGAGCAGTTCTTC.

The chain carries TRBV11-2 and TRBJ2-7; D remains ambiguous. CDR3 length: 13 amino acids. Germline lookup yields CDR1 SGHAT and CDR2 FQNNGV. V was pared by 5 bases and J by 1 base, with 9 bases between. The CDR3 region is CASSQTNSYEQYF. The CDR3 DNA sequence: TGTGCCAGCAGCCAAACAAATTCCTACGAGCAGTACTTC. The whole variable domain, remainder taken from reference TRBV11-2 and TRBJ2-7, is EAGVAQSPRYKIIEKRQSVAFWCNPISGHATLYWYQQILGQGPKLLIQFQNNGVVDDSQLPKDRFSAERLKGVDSTLKIQPAKLEDSAVYLCASSQTNSYEQYFGPGTRLTVT.

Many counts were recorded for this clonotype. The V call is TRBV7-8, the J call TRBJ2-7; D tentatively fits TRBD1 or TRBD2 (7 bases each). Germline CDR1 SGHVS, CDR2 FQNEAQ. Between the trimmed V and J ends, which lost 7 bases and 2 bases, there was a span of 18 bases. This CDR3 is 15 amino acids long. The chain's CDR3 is CASTVGGGGAYEQYF. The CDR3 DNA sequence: TGTGCCAGCACCGTAGGGGGCGGGGGCGCCTACGAGCAGTACTTC.

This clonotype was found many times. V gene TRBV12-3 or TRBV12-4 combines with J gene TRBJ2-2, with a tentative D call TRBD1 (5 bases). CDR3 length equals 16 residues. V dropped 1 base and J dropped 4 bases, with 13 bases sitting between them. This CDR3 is CASSLVRGISTGELFF. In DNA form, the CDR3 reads TGTGCCAGCAGTTTAGTAAGGGGAATAAGCACCGGGGAGCTGTTTTTT.

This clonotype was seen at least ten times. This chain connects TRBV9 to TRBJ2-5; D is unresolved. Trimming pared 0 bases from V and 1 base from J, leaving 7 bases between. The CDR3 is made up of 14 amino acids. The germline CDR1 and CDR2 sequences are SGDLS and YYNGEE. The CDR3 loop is CASSVDLVQETQYF. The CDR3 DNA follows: TGTGCCAGCAGCGTAGATCTAGTCCAAGAGACCCAGTACTTC.

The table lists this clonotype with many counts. The CDR3 coding sequence is TGCGCCAGCAGCTTGGCCACAGTCAAAGATTCACCCCTCCACTTT. Amino acids: CASSLATVKDSPLHF. The chain couples TRBV5-1 to TRBJ1-6; D unclear. The germline V and J ends were trimmed by 0 bases and 8 bases, with 12 bases remaining between them. CDR1 and CDR2 (germline): SGHRS, YFSETQ. This CDR3 region has 15 residues.

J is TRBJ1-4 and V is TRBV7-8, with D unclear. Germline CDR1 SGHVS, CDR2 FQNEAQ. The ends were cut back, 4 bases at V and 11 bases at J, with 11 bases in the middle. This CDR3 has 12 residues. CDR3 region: CASSYNGVKLFF. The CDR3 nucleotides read TGTGCCAGCAGCTATAACGGGGTGAAACTGTTTTTT.

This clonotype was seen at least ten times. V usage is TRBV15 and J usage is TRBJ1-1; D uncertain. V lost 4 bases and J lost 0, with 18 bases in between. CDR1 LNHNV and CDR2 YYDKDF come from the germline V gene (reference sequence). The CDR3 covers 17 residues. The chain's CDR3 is CATSTDGQRVLNTEAFF. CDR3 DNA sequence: TGTGCCACCAGCACCGACGGGCAAAGGGTCCTGAACACTGAAGCTTTCTTT.

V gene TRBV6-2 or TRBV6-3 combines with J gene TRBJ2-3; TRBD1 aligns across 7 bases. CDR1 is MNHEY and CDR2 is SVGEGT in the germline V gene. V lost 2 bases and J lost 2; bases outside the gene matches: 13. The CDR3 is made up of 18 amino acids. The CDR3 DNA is TGTGCCAGCAGTTACCCGCCTGGGACAGCCAATTCCACAGATACGCAGTATTTT. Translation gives CASSYPPGTANSTDTQYF.

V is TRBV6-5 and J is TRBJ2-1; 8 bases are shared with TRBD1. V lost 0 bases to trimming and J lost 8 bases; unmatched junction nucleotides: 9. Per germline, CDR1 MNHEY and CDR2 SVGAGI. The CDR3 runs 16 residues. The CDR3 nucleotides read TGTGCCAGCAGTTACTCGCTTCAGGGGGCGACCGATGAGCAGTTCTTC. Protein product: CASSYSLQGATDEQFF.

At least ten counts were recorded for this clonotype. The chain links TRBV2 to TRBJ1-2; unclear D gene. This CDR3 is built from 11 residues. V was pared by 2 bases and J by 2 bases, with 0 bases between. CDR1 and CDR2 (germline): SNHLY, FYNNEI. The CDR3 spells CASSENYGYTF. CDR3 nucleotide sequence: TGTGCCAGCAGTGAAAACTATGGCTACACCTTC.

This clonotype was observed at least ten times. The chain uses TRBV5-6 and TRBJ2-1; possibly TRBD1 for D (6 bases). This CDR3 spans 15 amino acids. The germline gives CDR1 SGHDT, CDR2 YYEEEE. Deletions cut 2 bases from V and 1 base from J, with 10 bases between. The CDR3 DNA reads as TGTGCCAGCAGCTTATGGACAGAATCCTACAATGAGCAGTTCTTC. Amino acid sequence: CASSLWTESYNEQFF.

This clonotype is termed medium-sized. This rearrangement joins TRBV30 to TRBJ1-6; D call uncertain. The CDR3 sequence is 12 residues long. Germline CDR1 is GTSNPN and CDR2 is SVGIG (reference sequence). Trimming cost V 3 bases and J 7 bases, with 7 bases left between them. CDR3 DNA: TGTGCCTGGAGCCTAGGGAATTCACCCCTCCACTTT. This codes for CAWSLGNSPLHF. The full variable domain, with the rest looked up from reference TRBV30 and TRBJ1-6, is SQTIHQWPATLVQPVGSPLSLECTVEGTSNPNLYWYRQAAGRGLQLLFYSVGIGQISSEVPQNLSASRPQDRQFILSSKKLLLSDSGFYLCAWSLGNSPLHFGNGTRLTVT.